There are a few counts of the clone carrying this T cell receptor beta chain. Its specificity is unknown. One entry per CDR3 protein results from TCRdb running MiXCR on the 5' RACE reads. This sample carries around 960,000 distinct CDR3 sequences, roughly 12% of them seen once, and the ten largest clones take about 1.5%. These data are taken from a study of identical twins. Study-level findings and limits: Weaker excess twin sharing was observed in beta out-of-frame sequences.

Germline CDR1 is SGHRS and CDR2 is YFSETQ. The CDR3 is made up of 15 amino acids. Trimming cost V 3 bases and J 2 bases, with 14 bases left between them. This same sample was also taken into another study, of yellow fever vaccine responses in identical twins.

The chain carries TRBV5-1 and TRBJ2-5, with D possibly being TRBD1 or TRBD2 (5 bases each). The TCR was taken from a woman under 30 in good health. The sequenced material came from PBMCs. The CDR3 region is CASSWGWGNQETQYF. The CDR3 region has the DNA TGCGCCAGCAGCTGGGGTTGGGGGAATCAAGAGACCCAGTACTTC.